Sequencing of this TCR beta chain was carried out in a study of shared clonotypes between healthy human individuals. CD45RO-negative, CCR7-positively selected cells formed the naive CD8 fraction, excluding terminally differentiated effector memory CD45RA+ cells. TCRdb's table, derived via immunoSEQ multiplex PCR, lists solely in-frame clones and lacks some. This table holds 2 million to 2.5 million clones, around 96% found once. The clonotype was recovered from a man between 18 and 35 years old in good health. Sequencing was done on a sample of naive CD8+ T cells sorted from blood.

The CDR3, as DNA: TGTGCCAGCAGTTCCCCGGGGGCTGGGGAGCAGTACTTC. Translating it yields CASSSPGAGEQYF. The chain employs TRBV28 and TRBJ2-7; either TRBD1 or TRBD2 may supply D (6 bases each). This CDR3 has 13 amino acids. Looked up from germline, CDR1 is MDHEN and CDR2 is SYDVKM. The germline V and J ends were trimmed by 4 bases and 7 bases, with 14 bases remaining between them.